The T cell receptor (beta chain) described here comes from a study of blood T cell repertoires in COVID-19. On the study more broadly: The United States, Italy and Spain supplied acute and convalescent COVID-19 samples. Nucleic acid was either cDNA or gDNA, and it came from T cells, B-cell-depleted T cells, or PBMCs.

Original handling: From reference gene primer amplification, estimates of nucleated cell counts were derived. The repertoire was sequenced with immunoSEQ multiplex PCR; TCRdb's copy has only in-frame clones and lacks some. V, J and clone size were drawn from that table, and D and trimming were deduced from the DNA. Found here are fewer than 250,000 clones, 70% to 90% of them singletons; the top ten hold approximately 2.6%. CDR3 length equals 15 residues. J gave up 6 bases and V 4 bases, and 9 bases lay outside the gene matches. Per germline, CDR1 MNHEY and CDR2 SVGAGI. V gene TRBV6-5 combines with J gene TRBJ1-1, with 9 bases lining up with TRBD1. Sequencing was done on a sample of peripheral blood. This clonotype was obtained from a woman in her 70s with active or convalescent COVID-19. The CDR3 protein is CASSSGQGRNPEAFF. In DNA, the CDR3 is TGTGCCAGCAGTTCCGGACAGGGGAGGAATCCTGAAGCTTTCTTT.